Below are 5 T cell receptor beta chains sequenced from a single sample in a study of blood T cell repertoires in COVID-19. The protocol was immunoSEQ multiplex PCR, while the TCRdb copy is restricted to in-frame clones and leaves out a portion. This repertoire shows about 190,000 clones, around 88% found once; its top ten account for 3.5% to 4.5%. What was sequenced was peripheral blood. The receptors shown here come from a woman aged 25 to 39 with acute or convalescent COVID-19.

On this clone itself: Distinct nucleotide sequences in the sample also encode this CDR3. The rearrangement links TRBV9 to TRBJ2-1; D not resolved. CDR1 is SGDLS and CDR2 is YYNGEE in the germline V gene. Trimming removed 4 bases at V and 1 base at J, with 3 bases between. This CDR3 is built from 12 residues. The CDR3 region is CASSRSYNEQFF. The CDR3 region has the DNA TGTGCCAGCAGCCGGTCCTACAATGAGCAGTTCTTC.

The V gene is TRBV28, the J gene TRBJ2-2, with a tentative D call TRBD1 (6 bases). CDR1 is MDHEN and CDR2 is SYDVKM in the germline V gene. This CDR3 has 17 residues. The V end was cut by 8 bases, the J end by 0 bases, with 19 bases between. The CDR3 loop is CASQGADRSSNTGELFF. The CDR3 DNA reads as TGTGCCAGCCAAGGTGCCGACAGGTCGTCGAACACCGGGGAGCTGTTTTTT.

This clone was recorded a few times. The rearrangement links TRBV6-6 to TRBJ1-6, with D perhaps TRBD1 (6 bases). CDR3 length equals 14 residues. The V end was cut by 5 bases, the J end by 10 bases, with 15 bases between. Germline CDR1 is MNHNY and CDR2 is SVGAGI (reference sequence). The CDR3 loop reads CASSTQVGGSPLHF. CDR3 DNA sequence: TGTGCCAGCAGTACACAGGTAGGGGGATCACCCCTCCACTTT.

V gene TRBV10-3 combines with J gene TRBJ2-5; 10 bases fit TRBD2. Germline-derived CDR1 and CDR2 are ENHRY and SYGVKD. V trimming: 3 bases; J trimming: 4 bases; junction bases outside the gene matches: 5. The CDR3 contains 15 residues. CDR3 sequence (DNA): TGTGCCATCAGTGAAGGACTAGCGGAGGGAGAGACCCAGTACTTC. The encoded protein is CAISEGLAEGETQYF.

The chain couples TRBV28 to TRBJ1-2; 9 bases are a match to TRBD1. Trimming removed 10 bases from V and 8 bases from J; junction bases left unmatched: 11. This CDR3 comprises 13 residues. Looked up from germline, CDR1 is MDHEN and CDR2 is SYDVKM. In nucleotides, the CDR3 is TGTGCCACCGGAGAGGGGACAGGGAGGGGCTACACCTTC. Translating gives CATGEGTGRGYTF.